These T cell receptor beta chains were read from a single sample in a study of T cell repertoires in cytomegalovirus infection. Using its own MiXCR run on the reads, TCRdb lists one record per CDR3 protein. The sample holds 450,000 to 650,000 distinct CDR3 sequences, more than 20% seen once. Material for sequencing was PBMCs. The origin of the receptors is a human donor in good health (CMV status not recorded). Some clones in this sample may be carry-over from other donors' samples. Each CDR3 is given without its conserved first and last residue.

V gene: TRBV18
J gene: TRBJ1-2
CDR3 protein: ASSRSANYGYT

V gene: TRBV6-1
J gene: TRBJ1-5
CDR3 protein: ASSEDGEQPQH

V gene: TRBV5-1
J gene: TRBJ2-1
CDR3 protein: ASSLEPAGGIINEQF

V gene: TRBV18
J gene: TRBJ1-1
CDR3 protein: ASSPPGGGRTEAF

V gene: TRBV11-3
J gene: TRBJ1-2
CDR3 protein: ASSPGPSEGYT

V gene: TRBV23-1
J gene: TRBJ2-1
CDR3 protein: ASSQLAGSYNEQF

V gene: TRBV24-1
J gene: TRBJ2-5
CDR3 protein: ATIGLAGIQETQY

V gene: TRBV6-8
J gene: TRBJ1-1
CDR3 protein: ASRRTGLSTEAF

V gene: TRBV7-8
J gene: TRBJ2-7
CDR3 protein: ASSLGGRVSSYEQY

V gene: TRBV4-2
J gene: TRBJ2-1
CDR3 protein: ASSQMGWTSGLGDYNEQF

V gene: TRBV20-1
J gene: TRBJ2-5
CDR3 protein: SAAAGLQETQY

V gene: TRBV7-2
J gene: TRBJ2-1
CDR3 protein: ASSLWGSSGPISYNEQF

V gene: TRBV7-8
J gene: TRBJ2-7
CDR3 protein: ASSLGFPTPYEQY

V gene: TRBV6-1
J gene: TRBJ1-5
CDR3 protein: ASSTDYNQPQH

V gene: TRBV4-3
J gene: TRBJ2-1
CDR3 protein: ASRWGPTIAYNEQF

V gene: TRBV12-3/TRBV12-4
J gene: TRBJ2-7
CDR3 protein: ASRNGQQYEQY

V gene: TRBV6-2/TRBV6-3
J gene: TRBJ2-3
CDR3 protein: ASSPSGRNTQY

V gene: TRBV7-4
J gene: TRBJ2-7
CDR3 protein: ASSRGHHPGFYEQY

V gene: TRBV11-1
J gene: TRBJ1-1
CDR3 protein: ASSLRQGENTEAF

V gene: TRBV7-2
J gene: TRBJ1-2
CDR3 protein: ASSLVMSGARGYT

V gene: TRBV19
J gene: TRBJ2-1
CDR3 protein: ASIGLAGGPYNEQF

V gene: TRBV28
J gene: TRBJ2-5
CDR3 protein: ASTGTVTQETQY

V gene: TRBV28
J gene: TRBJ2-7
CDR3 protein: ASSLKTSGRSFEQY

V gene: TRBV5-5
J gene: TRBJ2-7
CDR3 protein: ASSAGEETAAFPQY

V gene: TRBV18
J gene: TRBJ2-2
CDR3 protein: ASSPPGETGELF

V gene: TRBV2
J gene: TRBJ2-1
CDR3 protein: ASRETSGRYNEQF

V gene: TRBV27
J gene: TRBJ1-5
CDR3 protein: ASSLTGFSNQPQH

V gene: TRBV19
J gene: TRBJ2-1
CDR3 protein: ASSSGQGVFGYNEQF

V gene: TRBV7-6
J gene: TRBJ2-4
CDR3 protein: ASSLASTTPLLY

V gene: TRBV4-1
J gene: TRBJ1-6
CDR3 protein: ASSQEDRLRNSPLH

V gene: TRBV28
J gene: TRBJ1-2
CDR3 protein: ASSGRQGWRYGYT

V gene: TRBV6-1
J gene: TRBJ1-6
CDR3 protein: ASKQGKNSPLH

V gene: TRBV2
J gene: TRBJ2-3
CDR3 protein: ASSEPGEPTDTQY

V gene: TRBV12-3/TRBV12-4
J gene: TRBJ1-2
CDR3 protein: ASRYTGAGYNYGYT

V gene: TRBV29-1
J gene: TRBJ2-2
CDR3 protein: SVGLAVNTGELF

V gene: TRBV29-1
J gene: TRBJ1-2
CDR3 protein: SVPEGSLGYGYT

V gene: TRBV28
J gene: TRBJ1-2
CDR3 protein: ASSFEGRANYGYT

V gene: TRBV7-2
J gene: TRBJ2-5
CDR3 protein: ASSLDPGTGKTQY

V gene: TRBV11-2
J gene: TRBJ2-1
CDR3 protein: ASSLAQTSYNEQF

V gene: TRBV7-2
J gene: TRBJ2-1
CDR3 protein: ASSYGLAGLI

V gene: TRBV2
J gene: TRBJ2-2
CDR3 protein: ASSEAPGLANTGELF

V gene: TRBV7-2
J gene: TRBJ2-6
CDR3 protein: ASSSNRGTGANVLT

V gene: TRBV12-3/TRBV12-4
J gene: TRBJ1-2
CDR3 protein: ASKGTGVGGYT

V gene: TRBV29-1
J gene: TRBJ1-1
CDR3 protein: SVEEGRTAGEAF

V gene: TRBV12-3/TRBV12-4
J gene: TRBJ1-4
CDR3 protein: ASSLVGRGEKLF

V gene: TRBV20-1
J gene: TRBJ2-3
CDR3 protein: SASGLAGVVDTQY

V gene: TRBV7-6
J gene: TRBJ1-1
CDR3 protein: ASGPGGTANTEAF

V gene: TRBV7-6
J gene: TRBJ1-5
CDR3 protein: ASSIGQGAYNQPQH

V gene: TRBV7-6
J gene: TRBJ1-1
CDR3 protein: ASSLGPYRGTEAF

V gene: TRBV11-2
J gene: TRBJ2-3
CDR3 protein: ASSLIKATY

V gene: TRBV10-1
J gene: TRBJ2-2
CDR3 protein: ASSEFQGANTGELF

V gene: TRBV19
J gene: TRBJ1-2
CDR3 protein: ASSSEFYGYT

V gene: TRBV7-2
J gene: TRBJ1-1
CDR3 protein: ASSLAAGGHTEAF